This TCR beta chain emerged from a study of shared clonotypes between healthy human individuals. The repertoire was sequenced with immunoSEQ multiplex PCR; TCRdb's copy has only in-frame clones and lacks some. The table shows over a million clones, with more than 75% occurring only once. Germline CDR1 and CDR2: SGHDT and YYEEEE. V was pared by 0 bases and J by 2 bases, with 5 bases between. The CDR3 has 13 amino acids. Input material: memory CD4+ T cells from PBMCs. Subset: CD45RA-negative fraction. The rearrangement joins TRBV5-6 to TRBJ2-5; D not resolved. This receptor was identified in a man younger than 35 in good health. Some clones in this sample may be carry-over from other donors' samples. The CDR3 protein is CASSLALQETQYF. The CDR3 DNA reads TGTGCCAGCAGCTTGGCCCTACAAGAGACCCAGTACTTC.